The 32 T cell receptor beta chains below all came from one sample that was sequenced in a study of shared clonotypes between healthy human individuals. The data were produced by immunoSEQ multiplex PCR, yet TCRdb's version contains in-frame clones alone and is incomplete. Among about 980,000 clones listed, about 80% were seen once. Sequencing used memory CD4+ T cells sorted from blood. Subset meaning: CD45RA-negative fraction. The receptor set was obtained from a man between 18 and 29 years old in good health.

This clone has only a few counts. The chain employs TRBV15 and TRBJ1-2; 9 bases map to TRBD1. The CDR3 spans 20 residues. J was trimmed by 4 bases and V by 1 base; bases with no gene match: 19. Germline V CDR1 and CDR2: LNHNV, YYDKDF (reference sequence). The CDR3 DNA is TGTGCCACCAGCAGAGCCGTCCAGGGACAGGGCAAGGGAAGCAGCTATGGCTACACCTTC. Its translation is CATSRAVQGQGKGSSYGYTF.

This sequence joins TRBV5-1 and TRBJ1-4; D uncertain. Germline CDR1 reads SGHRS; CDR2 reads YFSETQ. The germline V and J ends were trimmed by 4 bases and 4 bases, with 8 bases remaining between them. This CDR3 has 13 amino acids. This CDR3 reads CASSQDINEKLFF. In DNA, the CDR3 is TGCGCCAGCAGCCAAGACATTAATGAAAAACTGTTTTTT.

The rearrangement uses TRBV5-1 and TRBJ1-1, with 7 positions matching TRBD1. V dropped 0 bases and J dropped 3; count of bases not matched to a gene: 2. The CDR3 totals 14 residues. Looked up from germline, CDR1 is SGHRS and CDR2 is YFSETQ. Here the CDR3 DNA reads TGCGCCAGCAGCTTGGAACAGGGGTACACTGAAGCTTTCTTT. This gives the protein CASSLEQGYTEAFF.

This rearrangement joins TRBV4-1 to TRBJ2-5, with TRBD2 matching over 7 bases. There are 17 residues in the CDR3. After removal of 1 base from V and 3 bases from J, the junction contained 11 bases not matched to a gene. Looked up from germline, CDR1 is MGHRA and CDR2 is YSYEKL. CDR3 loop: CASSQARRRGREETQYF. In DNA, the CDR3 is TGCGCCAGCAGCCAAGCCCGGAGACGGGGGAGGGAAGAGACCCAGTACTTC.

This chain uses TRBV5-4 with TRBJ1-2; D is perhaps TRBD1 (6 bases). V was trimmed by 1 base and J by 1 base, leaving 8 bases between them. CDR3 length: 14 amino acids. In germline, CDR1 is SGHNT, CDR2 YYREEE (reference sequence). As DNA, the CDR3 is TGTGCCAGCAGCTTGAACAGGGATAACTATGGCTACACCTTC. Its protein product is CASSLNRDNYGYTF.

CDR3 nucleotides: TGTGCCAGCAGTGATTCCATTTTTGATACGCAGTATTTT. Its protein is CASSDSIFDTQYF. This chain links TRBV6-4 with TRBJ2-3, with D unresolved. CDR3 length: 13 amino acids. V was shortened by 3 bases and J by 6 bases, with 10 bases between the two germline ends. Per the germline V gene, CDR1 is MRHNA and CDR2 is SNTAGT.

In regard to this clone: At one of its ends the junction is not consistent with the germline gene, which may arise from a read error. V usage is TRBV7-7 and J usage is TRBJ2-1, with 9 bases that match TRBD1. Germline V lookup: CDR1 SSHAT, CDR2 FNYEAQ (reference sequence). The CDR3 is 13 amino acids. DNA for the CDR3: TGTGCTAGCAGCCGGGACAGGGCCAATGAGCAGTTCTTC. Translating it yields CASSRDRANEQFF. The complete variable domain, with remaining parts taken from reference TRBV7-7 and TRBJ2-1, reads GAGVSQSPRYKVTKRGQDVTLRCDPISSHATLYWYQQALGQGPEFLTYFNYEAQPDKSGLPSDRFSAERPEGSISTLTIQRTEQRDSAMYRCASSRDRANEQFFGPGTRLTVL.

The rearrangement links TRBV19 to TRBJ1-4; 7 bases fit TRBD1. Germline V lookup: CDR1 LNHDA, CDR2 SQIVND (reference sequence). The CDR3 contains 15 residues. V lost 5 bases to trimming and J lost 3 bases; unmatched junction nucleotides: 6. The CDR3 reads CASSSTGTANEKLFF. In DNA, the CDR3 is TGTGCCAGTAGTTCGACCGGGACAGCTAATGAAAAACTGTTTTTT. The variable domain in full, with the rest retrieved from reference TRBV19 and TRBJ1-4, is DGGITQSPKYLFRKEGQNVTLSCEQNLNHDAMYWYRQDPGQGLRLIYYSQIVNDFQKGDIAEGYSVSREKKESFPLTVTSAQKNPTAFYLCASSSTGTANEKLFFGSGTQLSVL.

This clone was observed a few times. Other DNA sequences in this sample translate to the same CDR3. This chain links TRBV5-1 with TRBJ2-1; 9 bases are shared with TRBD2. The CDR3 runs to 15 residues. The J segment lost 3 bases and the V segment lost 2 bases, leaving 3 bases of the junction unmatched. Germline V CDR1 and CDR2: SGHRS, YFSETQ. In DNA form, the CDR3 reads TGCGCCAGCAGCTTCGCGGGAGGGAGCTACAATGAGCAGTTCTTC. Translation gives CASSFAGGSYNEQFF.

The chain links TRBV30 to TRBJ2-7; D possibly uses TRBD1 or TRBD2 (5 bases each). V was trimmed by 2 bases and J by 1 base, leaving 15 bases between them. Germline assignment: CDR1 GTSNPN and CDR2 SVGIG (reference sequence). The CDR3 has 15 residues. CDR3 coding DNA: TGTGCCTGGAGTTCAACCGGGACGGGATCCTACGAGCAGTACTTC. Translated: CAWSSTGTGSYEQYF.

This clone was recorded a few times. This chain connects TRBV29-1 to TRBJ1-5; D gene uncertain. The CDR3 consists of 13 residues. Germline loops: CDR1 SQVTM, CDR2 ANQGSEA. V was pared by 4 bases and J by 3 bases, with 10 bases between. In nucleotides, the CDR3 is TGCAGCGTTGTTCAAGGGCACAATCAGCCCCAGCATTTT. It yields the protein CSVVQGHNQPQHF. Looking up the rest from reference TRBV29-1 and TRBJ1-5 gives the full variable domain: SAVISQKPSRDICQRGTSLTIQCQVDSQVTMMFWYRQQPGQSLTLIATANQGSEATYESGFVIDKFPISRPNLTFSTLTVSNMSPEDSSIYLCSVVQGHNQPQHFGDGTRLSIL.

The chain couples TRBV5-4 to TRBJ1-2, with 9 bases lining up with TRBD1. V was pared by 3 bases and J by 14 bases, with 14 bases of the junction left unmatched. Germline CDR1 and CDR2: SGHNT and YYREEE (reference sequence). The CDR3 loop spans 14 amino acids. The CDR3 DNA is TGTGCCAGCAGCTCACAGGGGGCGCAGGGGAAGCATACCTTC. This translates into CASSSQGAQGKHTF. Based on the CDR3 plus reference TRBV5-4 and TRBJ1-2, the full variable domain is ETGVTQSPTHLIKTRGQQVTLRCSSQSGHNTVSWYQQALGQGPQFIFQYYREEENGRGNFPPRFSGLQFPNYSSELNVNALELDDSALYLCASSSQGAQGKHTFGSGTRLTVV.

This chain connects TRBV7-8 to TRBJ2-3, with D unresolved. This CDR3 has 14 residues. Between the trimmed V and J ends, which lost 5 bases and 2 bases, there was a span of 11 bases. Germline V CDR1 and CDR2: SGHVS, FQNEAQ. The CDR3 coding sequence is TGTGCCAGCAGCACCTATATAGTCACAGATACGCAGTATTTT. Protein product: CASSTYIVTDTQYF.

The CDR3 is CASSGLAGDGTDTQYF. CDR3 DNA sequence: TGTGCCAGCAGTGGATTAGCGGGAGACGGCACAGATACGCAGTATTTT. The gene calls are TRBV2 and TRBJ2-3, with 9 bases fitting TRBD2. Trimming took 4 bases from V and 1 from J; bases not matched to a gene: 6. The CDR3 length is 16 residues. Germline loops: CDR1 SNHLY, CDR2 FYNNEI.

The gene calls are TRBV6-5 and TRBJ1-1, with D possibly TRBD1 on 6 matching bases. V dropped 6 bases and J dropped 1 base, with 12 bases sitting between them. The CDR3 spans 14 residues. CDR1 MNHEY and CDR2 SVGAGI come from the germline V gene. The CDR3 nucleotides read TGTGCCAGCAGATCTAGGGGGGGGAACACTGAAGCTTTCTTT. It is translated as CASRSRGGNTEAFF.

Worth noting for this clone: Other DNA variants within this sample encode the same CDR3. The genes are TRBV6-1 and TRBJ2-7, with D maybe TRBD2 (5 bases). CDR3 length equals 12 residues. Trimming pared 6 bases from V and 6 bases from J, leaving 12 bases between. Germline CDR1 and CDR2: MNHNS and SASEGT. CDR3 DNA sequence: TGTGCCAGCAGCGTACGGGGTTCCGAGCAGTACTTC. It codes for CASSVRGSEQYF.

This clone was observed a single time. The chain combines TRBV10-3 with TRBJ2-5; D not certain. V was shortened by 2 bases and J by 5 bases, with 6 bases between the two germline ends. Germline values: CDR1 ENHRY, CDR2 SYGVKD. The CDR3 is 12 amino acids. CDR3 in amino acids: CAISEVEETQYF. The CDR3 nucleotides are TGTGCCATCAGTGAGGTAGAGGAGACCCAGTACTTC.

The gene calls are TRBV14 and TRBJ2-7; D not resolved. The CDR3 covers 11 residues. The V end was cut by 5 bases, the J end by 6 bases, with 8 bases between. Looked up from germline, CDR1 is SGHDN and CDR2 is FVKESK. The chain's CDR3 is CASSSVGEQYF. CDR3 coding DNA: TGTGCCAGCAGCTCGGTGGGCGAGCAGTACTTC.

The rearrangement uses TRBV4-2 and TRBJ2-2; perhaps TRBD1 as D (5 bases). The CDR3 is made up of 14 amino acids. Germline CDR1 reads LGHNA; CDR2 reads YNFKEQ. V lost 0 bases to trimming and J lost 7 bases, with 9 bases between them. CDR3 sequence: CASSQEDRLGELFF. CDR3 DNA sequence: TGTGCCAGCAGCCAAGAAGACAGACTCGGGGAGCTGTTTTTT.

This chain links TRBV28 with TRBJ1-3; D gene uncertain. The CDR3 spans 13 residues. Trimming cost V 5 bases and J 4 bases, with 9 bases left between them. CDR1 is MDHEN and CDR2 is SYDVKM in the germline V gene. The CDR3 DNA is TGTGCCAGCAGTCCCCCTGGGGGAAACACCATATATTTT. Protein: CASSPPGGNTIYF.

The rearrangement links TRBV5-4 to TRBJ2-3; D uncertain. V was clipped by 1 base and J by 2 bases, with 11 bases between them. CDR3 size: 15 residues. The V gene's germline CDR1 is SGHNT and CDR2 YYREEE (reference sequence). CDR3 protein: CASSLRSWVTDTQYF. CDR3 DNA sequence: TGTGCCAGCAGCTTGAGATCTTGGGTCACAGATACGCAGTATTTT. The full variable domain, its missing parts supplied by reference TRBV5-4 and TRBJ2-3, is ETGVTQSPTHLIKTRGQQVTLRCSSQSGHNTVSWYQQALGQGPQFIFQYYREEENGRGNFPPRFSGLQFPNYSSELNVNALELDDSALYLCASSLRSWVTDTQYFGPGTRLTVL.

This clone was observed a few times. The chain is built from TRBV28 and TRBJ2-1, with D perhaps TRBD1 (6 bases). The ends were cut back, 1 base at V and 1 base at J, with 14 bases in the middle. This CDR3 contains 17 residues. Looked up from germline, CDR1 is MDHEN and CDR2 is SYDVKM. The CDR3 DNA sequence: TGTGCCAGCAGTTTATTAGGCCCGGGGACATCCTACAATGAGCAGTTCTTC. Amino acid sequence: CASSLLGPGTSYNEQFF.

The CDR3 DNA reads as TGTGCCAGCAGTTTATTTGGGCCTAACTATGGCTACACCTTC. It codes for CASSLFGPNYGYTF. The V call is TRBV28, the J call TRBJ1-2, with D hard to call. The CDR3 loop spans 14 amino acids. The germline V gene has CDR1 MDHEN and CDR2 SYDVKM. Trimming removed 1 base at V and 0 bases at J, with 6 bases between.

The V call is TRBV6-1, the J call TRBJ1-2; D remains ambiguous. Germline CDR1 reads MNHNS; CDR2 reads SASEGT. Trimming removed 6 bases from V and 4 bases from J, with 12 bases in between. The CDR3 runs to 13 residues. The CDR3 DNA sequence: TGTGCCAGCAGCCAGAACAGAGGCTATGGCTACACCTTC. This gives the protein CASSQNRGYGYTF.

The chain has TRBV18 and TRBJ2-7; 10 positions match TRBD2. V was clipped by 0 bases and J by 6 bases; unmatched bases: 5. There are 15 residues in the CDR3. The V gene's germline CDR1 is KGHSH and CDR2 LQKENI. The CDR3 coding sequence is TGTGCCAGCTCACCACCCCAGCGGGAGGGGTTCGAGCAGTACTTC. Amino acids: CASSPPQREGFEQYF.

The CDR3 nucleotides are TGCGCCAGCAGCTCCGACAGGACCACTCAGCCCCAGCATTTT. This sequence encodes CASSSDRTTQPQHF. The V and J genes are TRBV4-3 and TRBJ1-5; possibly TRBD1 for D (6 bases). V shed 5 bases and J shed 6 bases, with 14 bases lying between them. Germline V gives CDR1 LGHNA, CDR2 YSLEER. The CDR3 is 14 residues long.

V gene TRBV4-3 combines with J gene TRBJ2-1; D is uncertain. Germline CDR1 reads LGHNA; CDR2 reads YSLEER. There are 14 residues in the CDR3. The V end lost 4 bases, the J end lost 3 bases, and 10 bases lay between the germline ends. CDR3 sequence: CASSRGSDYNEQFF. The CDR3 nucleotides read TGCGCCAGCAGCCGGGGTTCAGACTACAATGAGCAGTTCTTC.

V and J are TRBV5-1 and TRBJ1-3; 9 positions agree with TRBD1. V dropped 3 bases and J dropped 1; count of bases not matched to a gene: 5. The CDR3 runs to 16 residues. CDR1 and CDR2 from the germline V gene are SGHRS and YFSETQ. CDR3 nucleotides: TGCGCCAGCAGCTCGGGACAGGGTTTTTCTGGAAACACCATATATTTT. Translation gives CASSSGQGFSGNTIYF.

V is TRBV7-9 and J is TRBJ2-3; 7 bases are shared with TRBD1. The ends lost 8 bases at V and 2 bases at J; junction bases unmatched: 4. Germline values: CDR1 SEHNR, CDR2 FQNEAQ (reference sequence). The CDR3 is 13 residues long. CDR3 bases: TGTGCCAGCGGCCAGGGGGTCACAGATACGCAGTATTTT. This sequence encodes CASGQGVTDTQYF.

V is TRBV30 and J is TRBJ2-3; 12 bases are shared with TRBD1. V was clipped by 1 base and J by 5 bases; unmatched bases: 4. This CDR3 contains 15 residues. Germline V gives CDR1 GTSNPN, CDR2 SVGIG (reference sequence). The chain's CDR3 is CAWSGGQGAQDTQYF. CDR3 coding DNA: TGTGCCTGGAGTGGGGGACAGGGGGCGCAAGATACGCAGTATTTT.

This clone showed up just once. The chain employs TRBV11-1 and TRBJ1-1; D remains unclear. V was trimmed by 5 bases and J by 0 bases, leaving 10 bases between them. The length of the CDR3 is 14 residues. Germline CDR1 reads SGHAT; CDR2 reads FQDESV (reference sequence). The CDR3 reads CASSRPNLNTEAFF. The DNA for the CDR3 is TGTGCCAGCAGCAGACCCAACCTGAACACTGAAGCTTTCTTT.

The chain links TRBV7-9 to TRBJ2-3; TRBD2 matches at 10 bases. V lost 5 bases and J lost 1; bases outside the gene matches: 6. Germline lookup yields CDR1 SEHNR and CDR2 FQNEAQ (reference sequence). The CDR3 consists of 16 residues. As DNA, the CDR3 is TGTGCCAGCAGCCAAGGACTAGCGGACCGCACAGATACGCAGTATTTT. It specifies CASSQGLADRTDTQYF.